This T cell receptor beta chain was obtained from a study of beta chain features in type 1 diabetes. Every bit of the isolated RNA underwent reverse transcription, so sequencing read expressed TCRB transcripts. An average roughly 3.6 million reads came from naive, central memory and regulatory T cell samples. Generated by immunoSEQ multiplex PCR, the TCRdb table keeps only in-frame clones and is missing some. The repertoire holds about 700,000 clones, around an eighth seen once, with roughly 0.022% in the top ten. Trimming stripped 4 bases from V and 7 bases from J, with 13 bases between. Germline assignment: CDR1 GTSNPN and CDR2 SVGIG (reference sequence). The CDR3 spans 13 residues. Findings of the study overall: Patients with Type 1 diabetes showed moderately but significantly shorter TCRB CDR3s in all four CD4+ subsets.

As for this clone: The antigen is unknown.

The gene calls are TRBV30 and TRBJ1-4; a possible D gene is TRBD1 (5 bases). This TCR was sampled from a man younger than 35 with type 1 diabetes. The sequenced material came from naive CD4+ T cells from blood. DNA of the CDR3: TGTGCCTGGAAGTCAGGGAAGGGTGAAAAACTGTTTTTT. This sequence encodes CAWKSGKGEKLFF.